Presented here are 26 T cell receptor beta chains from one specimen sequenced in a study of T cells in Graves' hyperthyroidism and ophthalmopathy. RNA transcripts served as the template for amplifying TCR beta CDR3 regions. With the HTBI primer set, the TCR CDR3 went through a first round of RT-PCR. TCRdb re-derived calls from the multiplex PCR reads in MiXCR, one entry per CDR3 protein. The sample has approximately 620,000 distinct CDR3 sequences, around 16% seen once; the top ten hold roughly 3.3%. Sequences were obtained from blood. Source of these receptors: a woman aged 40 to 50 with Graves' ophthalmopathy.

This clonotype was counted a few times. The V and J genes are TRBV19 and TRBJ2-6; D is possibly TRBD1 or TRBD2 (5 bases each). The V end was cut by 9 bases, the J end by 0 bases, with 15 bases between. Germline assignment: CDR1 LNHDA and CDR2 SQIVND (reference sequence). The CDR3 has 16 residues. In nucleotides, the CDR3 is TGTGCCAGCCTCGGGACCCCTCACTCTGGGGCCAACGTCCTGACTTTC. Its protein is CASLGTPHSGANVLTF.

This chain links TRBV7-3 with TRBJ2-4; no reliable D call. V lost 10 bases to trimming and J lost 1 base, with 11 bases between them. Germline CDR1 and CDR2: SGHTA and FQGTGA. The CDR3 length is 13 residues. DNA for the CDR3: TGTGCCATCAACGTTGAGGCCAAAAACATTCAGTACTTC. Protein: CAINVEAKNIQYF.

The chain has TRBV20-1 and TRBJ1-1; D may be TRBD1 (5 bases). Germline V gene lookup returns CDR1 DFQATT and CDR2 SNEGSKA (reference sequence). Trimming pared 3 bases from V and 1 base from J, leaving 9 bases between. This CDR3 is 13 amino acids long. This chain's CDR3 is CSASGRANTEAFF. CDR3 sequence (DNA): TGCAGTGCTAGCGGCAGGGCGAACACTGAAGCTTTCTTT.

This clonotype was picked up many times. The CDR3 coding sequence is TGTGCCAGCAGTCCCCGGGAGTACACAAGCACAGATACGCAGTATTTT. Its translation is CASSPREYTSTDTQYF. V usage is TRBV12-3 or TRBV12-4 and J usage is TRBJ2-3, with D tentatively TRBD2 (6 bases). The CDR3 runs to 16 residues. Trimming took 5 bases from V and 0 from J, leaving 15 bases between them.

This clonotype was observed a few times. The chain carries TRBV10-2 and TRBJ2-2; D is undetermined. The germline V gene has CDR1 WSHSY and CDR2 SAAADI. This CDR3 spans 15 amino acids. Trimming shortened V by 6 bases and J by 2 bases, and 13 bases separated the two germline ends. Here the CDR3 DNA reads TGCGCCAGCAGGCGGCTCCTATCCAACACCGGGGAGCTGTTTTTT. Translating gives CASRRLLSNTGELFF.

The sample holds many counts of this clonotype. The chain joins TRBV7-2 to TRBJ2-1; D is unclear. This CDR3 has 15 residues. CDR1 is SGHTA and CDR2 is FQGNSA in the germline V gene. Between the trimmed V and J ends, which lost 6 bases and 2 bases, there was a span of 14 bases. The CDR3, as DNA: TGTGCCAGCAGGGTGAGCGAATTGGCCTACAATGAGCAGTTCTTC. Its protein is CASRVSELAYNEQFF.

The chain uses TRBV7-9 and TRBJ2-7, with 10 bases lining up with TRBD2. CDR1 is SEHNR, CDR2 FQNEAQ, per germline (reference sequence). This CDR3 is 14 amino acids long. The J segment lost 4 bases and the V segment lost 4 bases, leaving 4 bases of the junction unmatched. DNA for the CDR3: TGTGCCAGCAGCTCACGGACTAGCGGATACGAGCAGTACTTC. Translation gives CASSSRTSGYEQYF.

This clonotype was detected many times. The V and J genes are TRBV20-1 and TRBJ2-1, with 8 positions matching TRBD1. V shed 5 bases and J 7 bases; nucleotides not matched to a gene: 16. The germline CDR1 and CDR2 sequences are DFQATT and SNEGSKA (reference sequence). The CDR3 spans 16 residues. This chain's CDR3 is CSAPDPGGGLSNEQFF. CDR3 sequence (DNA): TGCAGTGCTCCTGACCCAGGGGGCGGGTTGTCGAATGAGCAGTTCTTC.

This rearrangement joins TRBV5-6 to TRBJ2-7, with 7 positions matching TRBD1. Losses at the gene ends were 3 bases for V and 3 bases for J; bases not matched to a gene: 6. CDR1 is SGHDT and CDR2 is YYEEEE in the germline V gene. The CDR3 is made up of 14 amino acids. The CDR3 reads CASSWTGPNYEQYF. The CDR3 bases are TGTGCCAGCAGCTGGACAGGCCCAAACTACGAGCAGTACTTC.

As regards this clonotype: A much larger clone is a single base away; this may be a read error. This chain uses TRBV29-1 with TRBJ2-1; the D gene could be TRBD1 or TRBD2 (6 bases each). TRBJ2-7 matches the DNA end more closely, so the J call is doubtful. Germline CDR1 SQVTM, CDR2 ANQGSEA. CDR3 size: 14 residues. The CDR3 sequence is CSVAVEGGINEQYF. DNA of the CDR3: TGCAGCGTAGCCGTCGAGGGGGGAATCAATGAGCAGTACTTC.

This clonotype was seen repeatedly, ten times or more. The J gene is TRBJ1-1, the V gene TRBV11-1; no definite D call. The germline V gene has CDR1 SGHAT and CDR2 FQDESV (reference sequence). Between the trimmed V and J ends, which lost 7 bases and 4 bases, there was a span of 16 bases. This CDR3 has 14 amino acids. CDR3 DNA sequence: TGTGCCAGCACCAAAGACGGAGGAGGCACTGAAGCTTTCTTT. Residues: CASTKDGGGTEAFF.

In this sample, this clonotype turned up many times. This sequence joins TRBV7-3 and TRBJ1-1; 8 nucleotides line up with TRBD1. This CDR3 is 15 amino acids long. V lost 0 bases, J lost 2 bases, and 2 bases stayed unmatched. Germline V CDR1 and CDR2: SGHTA, FQGTGA. CDR3 residues: CASSLTAGGNTEAFF. CDR3 sequence (DNA): TGTGCCAGCAGCTTAACGGCAGGGGGCAACACTGAAGCTTTCTTT.

This sequence joins TRBV2 and TRBJ2-1; D call uncertain. The CDR3 contains 13 residues. Germline V gene sequence: CDR1 SNHLY, CDR2 FYNNEI. V lost 11 bases and J 0 bases, leaving 11 bases between the germline ends. For the CDR3, the DNA is TGTGCCTCGCAGGAAAACTCCTACAATGAGCAGTTCTTC. Translating it yields CASQENSYNEQFF.

This clonotype was observed at least ten times. The chain has TRBV3-1 and TRBJ1-5; 7 nucleotides match TRBD1. Germline CDR1 LGHDT, CDR2 YNNKEL (reference sequence). With V trimmed by 4 bases and J by 2 bases, 8 bases remained unmatched. The CDR3 sequence is 16 residues long. CDR3 loop: CASSPRQGVGNQPQHF. Written as DNA, the CDR3 is TGTGCCAGCAGCCCCCGGCAGGGGGTTGGCAATCAGCCCCAGCATTTT.

This clonotype was seen ten or more times. This chain joins TRBV2 and TRBJ1-2, with TRBD1 matching 8 bases. From germline, CDR1 is SNHLY and CDR2 FYNNEI. The CDR3 sequence is 15 residues long. V dropped 6 bases and J dropped 8; count of bases not matched to a gene: 14. CDR3 loop: CASSLFDRGLQGYTF. The CDR3 region has the DNA TGTGCCAGCAGCCTATTCGACAGGGGCTTACAGGGCTACACCTTC. The complete variable domain, with remaining parts taken from reference TRBV2 and TRBJ1-2, reads EPEVTQTPSHQVTQMGQEVILRCVPISNHLYFYWYRQILGQKVEFLVSFYNNEISEKSEIFDDQFSVERPDGSNFTLKIRSTKLEDSAMYFCASSLFDRGLQGYTFGSGTRLTVV.

This clonotype was picked up a small number of times. In DNA form, the CDR3 reads TGTGCCAGCAGCCGGGGCACTGCCCAGGGCCAAGAAAAACTGTTTTTT. Its protein is CASSRGTAQGQEKLFF. The chain couples TRBV28 to TRBJ1-4; D possibly corresponds to TRBD1 (5 bases). This CDR3 contains 16 residues. V was shortened by 6 bases and J by 8 bases, with 22 bases between the two germline ends. Germline V gene data show CDR1 as MDHEN and CDR2 as SYDVKM.

Note on this clonotype: A much larger clone differs from this one at a single base, so this may be a read error. CDR3 sequence reads: CASTPEGTDTQYF. CDR3 in DNA: TGTGCCAGCACCCCGGAGGGCACAGATACGCAGTATTTT. V is TRBV7-9 and J is TRBJ2-3, with D perhaps matching TRBD2 (5 bases). Trimming stripped 7 bases from V and 1 base from J, with 9 bases between. Germline CDR1 SEHNR, CDR2 FQNEAQ (reference sequence). The CDR3 covers 13 residues.

There are many counts of this clonotype. This chain uses TRBV28 with TRBJ1-1; D ambiguous. Germline CDR1 reads MDHEN; CDR2 reads SYDVKM. The CDR3 contains 11 residues. Trimming removed 9 bases from V and 4 bases from J, with 9 bases in between. The CDR3 protein is CASGESTEAFF. Written as DNA, the CDR3 is TGTGCCAGTGGGGAGAGCACTGAAGCTTTCTTT.

This clonotype came up a few times. This chain connects TRBV5-1 to TRBJ2-7; TRBD1 matches 7 bases. The CDR3 sequence is 13 residues long. Germline V gives CDR1 SGHRS, CDR2 YFSETQ. V lost 2 bases, J lost 5 bases, and 4 bases stayed unmatched. The CDR3 DNA follows: TGCGCCAGCAGCTTCGGAGACAGGGACGAGCAGTACTTC. It is translated as CASSFGDRDEQYF.

This clonotype has only a few counts. The genes are TRBV5-1 and TRBJ1-2; 9 bases align to TRBD1. The CDR3 contains 15 residues. The J segment lost 4 bases and the V segment lost 5 bases, leaving 9 bases of the junction unmatched. Germline V lookup: CDR1 SGHRS, CDR2 YFSETQ. The CDR3 nucleotides read TGCGCCAGCAGATACCGGGACAGGGTATTCTATGGCTACACCTTC. It encodes CASRYRDRVFYGYTF.

This clonotype was counted only a few times. V is TRBV18 and J is TRBJ2-5, with TRBD2 matching over 7 bases. CDR3 length equals 17 residues. Germline V lookup: CDR1 KGHSH, CDR2 LQKENI. V shed 4 bases, J shed 2 bases, and the junction held 13 bases outside the gene matches. The CDR3 region has the DNA TGTGCCAGCTCACACAACCCTCCGGGGGGACTACAAGAGACCCAGTACTTC. Its translation: CASSHNPPGGLQETQYF.

The V call is TRBV7-2, the J call TRBJ2-7, with 8 nucleotides matching TRBD2. Germline CDR1 and CDR2: SGHTA and FQGNSA. The CDR3 is 15 residues long. V lost 1 base, J lost 7 bases, and 9 bases stayed unmatched. In DNA, the CDR3 is TGTGCCAGCAGCTTAGTTGGTAGCGGGGTGGGGGAGCAGTACTTC. Amino acids: CASSLVGSGVGEQYF.

This clonotype was seen at least ten times. The chain uses TRBV3-1 and TRBJ1-1; D ambiguous. The CDR3 covers 13 residues. V lost 1 base, J lost 6 bases, and 9 bases lay in between. Germline CDR1 and CDR2: LGHDT and YNNKEL (reference sequence). The CDR3 region is CASSQGQRAEAFF. The CDR3 nucleotides are TGTGCCAGCAGCCAAGGTCAACGGGCTGAAGCTTTCTTT.

This clonotype was found a few times. The chain recombines TRBV5-8 with TRBJ1-5; weak D call: TRBD1 (6 bases). CDR1 and CDR2 (germline): SGHTS, YDEGEE. The CDR3 covers 21 residues. Trimming took 4 bases from V and 0 from J, leaving 29 bases between them. The CDR3 nucleotides read TGTGCCAGCAGCACTCCGCCGGACAGACTAGGACGAAGGTATAGCAATCAGCCCCAGCATTTT. Residues: CASSTPPDRLGRRYSNQPQHF.

This clonotype was seen repeatedly, ten times or more. The chain's CDR3 is CASSLDRFTDTQYF. The DNA for the CDR3 is TGTGCCAGCAGCTTAGATAGGTTCACAGATACGCAGTATTTT. V gene TRBV11-2 combines with J gene TRBJ2-3; D is unresolved. Trimming took 0 bases from V and 2 from J, leaving 6 bases between them. Germline V lookup: CDR1 SGHAT, CDR2 FQNNGV. The CDR3 is 14 amino acids.

This clonotype was counted many times. This chain connects TRBV2 to TRBJ2-3; D remains ambiguous. The germline V and J ends were trimmed by 1 base and 2 bases, with 7 bases remaining between them. Germline lookup yields CDR1 SNHLY and CDR2 FYNNEI. The CDR3 spans 14 residues. CDR3 DNA sequence: TGTGCCAGCAGTGAAGGGTTATCCACAGATACGCAGTATTTT. It yields the protein CASSEGLSTDTQYF.